The subject of this entry is one T cell receptor (beta chain). What it binds is unknown. This entry belongs to a study of shared clonotypes between healthy human individuals. From CD4+ cells came CD45RA+ naive and CD45RA-negative memory subsets. Notes on the study in general: Memory subsets generally showed lower estimated richness than naive subsets.

The protocol was immunoSEQ multiplex PCR, while the TCRdb copy is restricted to in-frame clones and leaves out a portion. The table records over 850,000 clones, 78% of them present only once. This CDR3 is 13 amino acids long. Trimming shortened V by 7 bases and J by 7 bases, and 13 bases separated the two germline ends. The V gene's germline CDR1 is SNHLY and CDR2 FYNNEI. The clonotype was recovered from a man aged 18 to 29 in good health. Some clones in this sample may be carry-over from other donors' samples. The rearrangement links TRBV2 to TRBJ1-4; D possibly corresponds to TRBD1 (5 bases). Sequencing input: memory CD4+ T cells from PBMCs. Subset defined: CD45RA-negative fraction. The CDR3 bases are TGTGCCAGCACCACTAGGGGACCTGAAAAACTGTTTTTT. Its translation is CASTTRGPEKLFF.